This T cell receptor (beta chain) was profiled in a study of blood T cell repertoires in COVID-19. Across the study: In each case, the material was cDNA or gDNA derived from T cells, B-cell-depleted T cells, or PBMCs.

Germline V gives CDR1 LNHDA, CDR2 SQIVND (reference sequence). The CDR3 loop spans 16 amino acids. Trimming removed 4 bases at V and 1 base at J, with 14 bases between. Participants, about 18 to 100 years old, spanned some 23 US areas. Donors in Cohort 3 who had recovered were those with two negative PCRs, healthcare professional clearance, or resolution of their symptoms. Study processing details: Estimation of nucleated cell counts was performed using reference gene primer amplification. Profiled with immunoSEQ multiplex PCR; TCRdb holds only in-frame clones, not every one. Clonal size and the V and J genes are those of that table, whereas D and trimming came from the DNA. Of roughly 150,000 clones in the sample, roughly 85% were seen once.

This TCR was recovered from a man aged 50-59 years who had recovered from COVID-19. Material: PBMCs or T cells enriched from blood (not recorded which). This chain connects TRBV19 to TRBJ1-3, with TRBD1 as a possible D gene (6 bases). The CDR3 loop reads CASSNPNRASGNTIYF. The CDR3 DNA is TGTGCCAGTAGTAACCCCAACAGGGCTTCTGGAAACACCATATATTTT.